The rows below give T cell receptor beta chains drawn from one sample of a study of control samples from healthy donors and cancer patients. Using immunoSEQ multiplex PCR, the repertoire was profiled, and TCRdb retains in-frame clones only, with some absent. The sample lists under 95,000 clones; 84% were seen once. The material sequenced was blood. Receptor source: a man aged 45-65 years in good health. Both conserved end residues are part of each CDR3. Each record gives: J gene, V gene, CDR3 protein.

>TRBJ2-3|TRBV29-1
CSVEDGVGGPTDTQYF
>TRBJ2-3|TRBV5-4
CASSLDGTSTDTQYF
>TRBJ2-1|TRBV5-6
CASSLVVWRDEQFF
>TRBJ2-2|TRBV6-4
CASSARGDTGELFF
>TRBJ2-1|TRBV4-3
CASSQDQGSFSYNEQFF
>TRBJ1-1|TRBV5-8
CASSFGGAEAFF
>TRBJ2-7|TRBV27
CASSLREGPYEQYF
>TRBJ2-1|TRBV11-2
CASSPRVLAGPGQFF
>TRBJ2-4|TRBV4-3
CASSQENKNIQYF
>TRBJ2-5|TRBV3-1/TRBV3-2
CASSQAIVGGETQYF
>TRBJ2-3|TRBV10-3
CAISSRDTDTQYF
>TRBJ2-4|TRBV29-1
CSVVVAGLAKNIQYF
>TRBJ2-3|TRBV19
CASATLGVNTDTQYF
>TRBJ2-5|TRBV27
CASRLGGMETQYF
>TRBJ1-1|TRBV6-6
CASSYSEAFF
>TRBJ2-2|TRBV9
CASSYDPGATGELFF
>TRBJ2-2|TRBV9
CASSLRQGTNTGELFF